This T cell receptor (beta chain) originates from a study of shared clonotypes between healthy human individuals. Study details: Each donor had three CD4 naive, three CD4 memory, two CD8 naive and one CD8 memory plate.

Study conclusions and caveats: Having only a few donors restricted how much genetic and exposure-history diversity was captured. Researchers found naive subsets generally carried larger estimated richness than memory subsets.

Notes on this clone: Its specificity is unknown.

The CD4+ fraction was divided into a CD45RA+ naive subset and a CD45RA-negative memory subset. Assay: immunoSEQ multiplex PCR; the TCRdb copy retains only in-frame clones and omits some. Here the sample spans more than 400,000 clones, 90% to 97% being singletons. Trimming left V 5 bases short and J 6 bases short, with 15 bases between. Germline CDR1 reads LNHDA; CDR2 reads SQIVND (reference sequence). The CDR3 totals 14 residues. The sequenced material came from naive CD4+ T cells sorted from blood. Subset here: CD45RA+ positively selected. The sequence derives from a woman aged 30 to 39 in good health. This chain links TRBV19 with TRBJ2-3, with TRBD1 as a possible D gene (6 bases). The CDR3 protein is CASSRAVRGDTQYF. CDR3 DNA: TGTGCCAGTAGTCGAGCGGTTAGGGGGGATACGCAGTATTTT.